The sequence of this T cell receptor beta chain was determined in a study of T cells in Graves' hyperthyroidism and ophthalmopathy. The germline V gene has CDR1 GTSNPN and CDR2 SVGIG (reference sequence). The CDR3 has 13 amino acids. The V end was cut by 2 bases, the J end by 4 bases, with 9 bases between. This clonotype has a count of ten or more. No antigen is known for it. TCR beta CDR3 regions were amplified from RNA. With the HTBI primer set, the TCR CDR3 went through a first round of RT-PCR. TCRdb re-analysed the multiplex PCR reads in MiXCR, keeping a single row per CDR3 protein. The sample holds roughly 560,000 distinct CDR3 sequences, approximately 15% seen once. Whole-study results and caveats: Expanded thyroid clonotypes (above 0.001) were mostly also found in blood.

This sequence was found in a woman aged 40-49 years with Graves' ophthalmopathy. The genes are TRBV30 and TRBJ1-5; TRBD1 is a possible D gene (5 bases). Input material: blood. Here the CDR3 DNA reads TGTGCCTGGAGTTTCGCAGGGAATCAGCCCCAGCATTTT. It codes for CAWSFAGNQPQHF.